The next 6 T cell receptor beta chains were all read from a single sample in a study of cytomegalovirus exposure and HLA in healthy donors. PCR involved 60 Vbeta and 13 Jbeta primers. Sequencing was performed with immunoSEQ multiplex PCR; in TCRdb, only in-frame clones are kept and a portion is missing. The table shows some 150,000 clones, with roughly four fifths occurring only once. Material: PBMCs. The source is a female donor in good health and CMV-seronegative.

The chain couples TRBV6-5 to TRBJ1-1; 7 bases match TRBD1. Germline V CDR1 and CDR2: MNHEY, SVGAGI. The V gene end was trimmed by 2 bases and the J gene end by 2 bases; junction bases not matched to a gene: 5. This CDR3 is built from 15 residues. As DNA, the CDR3 is TGTGCCAGCAGTTACGGGACAGCGCTTAACACTGAAGCTTTCTTT. This sequence encodes CASSYGTALNTEAFF.

The chain carries TRBV5-5 and TRBJ1-2, with 7 bases identical to TRBD1. Germline V gene data show CDR1 as SGHKS and CDR2 as YYEKEE (reference sequence). The V segment lost 4 bases and the J segment 5 bases; nucleotides outside the gene matches: 8. This CDR3 spans 14 amino acids. The DNA of the CDR3 is TGTGCCAGCAGCCACGAACAGGGGCGATATGGCTACACCTTC. It translates to CASSHEQGRYGYTF.

The chain links TRBV2 to TRBJ2-5; the match to TRBD2 covers 10 bases. There are 16 residues in the CDR3. The germline V gene has CDR1 SNHLY and CDR2 FYNNEI. The junction had 9 bases not matched to a gene; V was cut back by 5 bases and J by 3 bases. The CDR3: CASSRDGLAAKETQYF. Written as DNA, the CDR3 is TGTGCCAGCAGTCGGGACGGACTAGCGGCGAAAGAGACCCAGTACTTC.

The rearrangement links TRBV5-1 to TRBJ2-4; D not certain. The CDR3 length is 14 residues. Deletions cut 4 bases from V and 9 bases from J, with 17 bases between. Per germline, CDR1 SGHRS and CDR2 YFSETQ. The CDR3 DNA reads TGCGCCAGCAGCCCGTCGACACAGCCAGGCATTCAGTACTTC. Residues: CASSPSTQPGIQYF.

The rearrangement joins TRBV6-1 to TRBJ2-7; the D is unclear. CDR3 length: 15 residues. Trimming cost V 2 bases and J 2 bases, with 13 bases left between them. Germline V gene lookup returns CDR1 MNHNS and CDR2 SASEGT. CDR3 bases: TGTGCCAGCAGTGAACAACCCCGCGGTGCCTACGAGCAGTACTTC. It specifies CASSEQPRGAYEQYF.

This clone appeared a few times. This chain links TRBV28 with TRBJ2-7, with TRBD2 as a possible D gene (5 bases). Trimming took 8 bases from V and 0 from J, leaving 8 bases between them. Germline CDR1 reads MDHEN; CDR2 reads SYDVKM. The CDR3 sequence is 12 residues long. CDR3 sequence: CASWRFSYEQYF. CDR3 DNA sequence: TGTGCCAGCTGGAGGTTCTCCTACGAGCAGTACTTC.